This entry is about one T cell receptor (beta chain). Its target is not known. Germline is not matched at one junction end, which may reflect a read error. This sample was included in a study of cytomegalovirus exposure and HLA in healthy donors. Study-wide results and caveats: Accurate predictions that matched the HLA-A and HLA-B alleles of most subjects were reportedly made from TCR beta sequences. In a later analysis, parvovirus B19, influenza, CMV and Epstein-Barr virus appeared linked to several top co-occurrence clusters.

Germline V CDR1 and CDR2: SGDLS, YYNGEE. CDR3 length: 15 amino acids. Primers: 60 Vbeta forward and 13 Jbeta reverse. TCRdb keeps only in-frame clones here, not all; method: immunoSEQ multiplex PCR. The repertoire has 250,000 to 350,000 clones, more than 80% of them found once; the top ten carry 3.5% to 4.5%. Sequencing input: PBMCs. The chain employs TRBV9 and TRBJ1-4; the D is unclear. This sequence was found in a man between 35 and 55 years old in good health and CMV-seropositive. CDR3 amino acids: CASSPGGGTSEKLFF. Here the CDR3 DNA reads TGTGCCAGCAGCCCCGGAGGCGGAACTAGTGAAAAACTGTTTTTT. Drawing the rest from reference TRBV9 and TRBJ1-4, the complete variable domain is DSGVTQTPKHLITATGQRVTLRCSPRSGDLSVYWYQQSLDQGLQFLIQYYNGEERAKGNILERFSAQQFPDLHSELNLSSLELGDSALYFCASSPGGGTSEKLFFGSGTQLSVL.